The 17 T cell receptor beta chains below were found in one sample sequenced in a study of shared clonotypes between healthy human individuals. Repertoires were generated with immunoSEQ multiplex PCR, while TCRdb's copy carries only in-frame clones and drops some. The profile covers approximately 1.4 million clones, with 95% to 99% appearing a single time and about 0.4% taken by the ten largest. The sequenced sample was naive CD4+ T cells sorted from blood. Sample subset: CD45RA+ positively selected. The origin of the receptors is a man aged 25-45 years in good health.

This clone was detected once. The V call is TRBV19, the J call TRBJ2-3, with D possibly called TRBD1 or TRBD2 (5 bases each). The length of the CDR3 is 15 residues. The V gene lost 8 bases and the J gene lost 2 bases, with 17 bases spanning the gap. Germline values: CDR1 LNHDA, CDR2 SQIVND (reference sequence). CDR3: CASRPRGENTDTQYF. The CDR3, as DNA: TGTGCCAGTCGACCTAGGGGAGAAAACACAGATACGCAGTATTTT. Complete variable domain (other parts from reference TRBV19 and TRBJ2-3): DGGITQSPKYLFRKEGQNVTLSCEQNLNHDAMYWYRQDPGQGLRLIYYSQIVNDFQKGDIAEGYSVSREKKESFPLTVTSAQKNPTAFYLCASRPRGENTDTQYFGPGTRLTVL.

The chain carries TRBV6-5 and TRBJ2-7; D is undetermined. V shed 7 bases and J shed 0 bases, with 13 bases lying between them. The CDR3 spans 14 residues. Germline V gene lookup returns CDR1 MNHEY and CDR2 SVGAGI. CDR3 DNA: TGTGCCAGCAAGAGAACTCCCGACTCCTACGAGCAGTACTTC. Translating it yields CASKRTPDSYEQYF.

The rearrangement uses TRBV2 and TRBJ2-7, with D tentatively TRBD1 (6 bases). CDR3 length: 18 residues. The germline gives CDR1 SNHLY, CDR2 FYNNEI. The V end was cut by 2 bases, the J end by 5 bases, with 25 bases between. CDR3 residues: CASSERKWDTINGDEQYF. For the CDR3, the DNA is TGTGCCAGCAGTGAACGTAAATGGGACACCATCAACGGTGACGAGCAGTACTTC.

This sequence joins TRBV28 and TRBJ1-1; weak D call: TRBD1 (6 bases). The CDR3 is 15 residues long. Germline V gene lookup returns CDR1 MDHEN and CDR2 SYDVKM. With 7 bases removed from V and 0 bases from J, the gap between germline ends came to 15 bases. The CDR3, as DNA: TGTGCCAGCACCTCAAGGGGGATACTGAACACTGAAGCTTTCTTT. Protein sequence: CASTSRGILNTEAFF.

Concerning this clone: One end of the junction varies from germline; a read error may be responsible. The CDR3 spells CAGRESGEKLFF. CDR3 nucleotides: TGTGCCGGCAGGGAGAGCGGTGAAAAACTGTTTTTT. The chain links TRBV6-1 to TRBJ1-4, with D perhaps TRBD1 (5 bases). Per germline, CDR1 MNHNS and CDR2 SASEGT. This CDR3 has 12 amino acids.

The chain couples TRBV15 to TRBJ2-5, with 13 bases identical to TRBD2. Germline V gene sequence: CDR1 LNHNV, CDR2 YYDKDF (reference sequence). This CDR3 contains 16 residues. Unmatched junction bases numbered 6, after V lost 3 bases and J lost 5 bases. DNA for the CDR3: TGTGCCACCAGCAGGACTAGCGGGAGGAGGGGGGAGACCCAGTACTTC. The encoded protein is CATSRTSGRRGETQYF.

J is TRBJ2-7 and V is TRBV7-6, with a tentative D call TRBD2 (6 bases). The CDR3 is 16 residues long. The V gene lost 7 bases and the J gene lost 2 bases, with 21 bases spanning the gap. Germline CDR1 reads SGHVS; CDR2 reads FNYEAQ. The CDR3 DNA follows: TGTGCCAGCACCCCGATGGGCAGACGGAGGGCCTACGAGCAGTACTTC. Translated, it gives CASTPMGRRRAYEQYF.

The chain is built from TRBV18 and TRBJ2-3; D uncertain. CDR1 and CDR2 from the germline V gene are KGHSH and LQKENI. The CDR3 runs to 16 residues. Trimming removed 1 base from V and 3 bases from J, with 14 bases in between. The CDR3 spells CASSPLHSLLTDTQYF. In DNA, the CDR3 is TGTGCCAGCTCACCACTCCACAGCCTCTTGACAGATACGCAGTATTTT.

J is TRBJ2-5 and V is TRBV7-9; tentatively, D is TRBD1 or TRBD2 (6 bases each). The germline CDR1 and CDR2 sequences are SEHNR and FQNEAQ (reference sequence). V dropped 3 bases and J dropped 5 bases, with 10 bases sitting between them. This CDR3 contains 13 residues. In DNA form, the CDR3 reads TGTGCCAGCAGCTTCGGGGGCCTGGAGACCCAGTACTTC. Residues: CASSFGGLETQYF.

The chain carries TRBV28 and TRBJ2-3; tentative D call: TRBD2 (6 bases). The CDR3 totals 16 residues. Germline V gene data show CDR1 as MDHEN and CDR2 as SYDVKM. V gave up 6 bases and J gave up 2 bases, with 18 bases separating them. The CDR3 nucleotides read TGTGCCAGCAGCACCGCGCGGGGAAGGTTCACAGATACGCAGTATTTT. Its translation is CASSTARGRFTDTQYF.

This chain connects TRBV27 to TRBJ2-1; 9 nucleotides align to TRBD2. V lost 5 bases and J lost 1; bases outside the gene matches: 6. Germline loops: CDR1 MNHEY, CDR2 SMNVEV (reference sequence). The CDR3 spans 16 residues. CDR3 region: CASSRIAGASYNEQFF. In DNA, the CDR3 is TGTGCCAGCAGTAGAATAGCGGGAGCGTCCTACAATGAGCAGTTCTTC.

This clone was found once. At one end the junction does not follow the germline gene, possibly because of a read error. This chain links TRBV9 with TRBJ2-3; D unresolved. Germline CDR1 is SGDLS and CDR2 is YYNGEE. The CDR3 sequence is 13 residues long. CDR3 DNA sequence: TGTGCCAGCAGCCCCCGCCGCACGGATACGCAGTATTTT. It translates to CASSPRRTDTQYF.

The rearrangement links TRBV18 to TRBJ2-2, with D perhaps TRBD1 (5 bases). Germline V lookup: CDR1 KGHSH, CDR2 LQKENI. The V and J ends lost 0 bases and 4 bases respectively, with 12 bases between them. This CDR3 comprises 16 residues. CDR3 DNA: TGTGCCAGCTCACCACCATTGGGGCAGAGCACCGGGGAGCTGTTTTTT. As protein: CASSPPLGQSTGELFF.

The chain recombines TRBV27 with TRBJ2-2; TRBD2 matches at 11 bases. In germline, CDR1 is MNHEY, CDR2 SMNVEV (reference sequence). The CDR3 extends over 19 amino acids. Germline trimming cut 1 base from V and 1 base from J; bases unmatched to any gene: 8. CDR3 DNA: TGTGCCAGCAGTTTATATGCTAGCGGGAGGCCCCTGAACACCGGGGAGCTGTTTTTT. Its protein is CASSLYASGRPLNTGELFF.

This clone occurred once. The chain recombines TRBV4-1 with TRBJ2-1, with D possibly matching TRBD2 (5 bases). This CDR3 contains 15 residues. V lost 0 bases and J lost 8, with 14 bases in between. The germline V gene encodes CDR1 MGHRA and CDR2 YSYEKL. The CDR3 sequence is CASSQDLVRGDEQFF. The CDR3 nucleotides are TGCGCCAGCAGCCAAGATCTGGTTCGGGGTGATGAGCAGTTCTTC.

The chain recombines TRBV6-5 with TRBJ2-7; TRBD2 might be the D (5 bases). This CDR3 has 13 amino acids. Per the germline V gene, CDR1 is MNHEY and CDR2 is SVGAGI. Trimming took 6 bases from V and 3 from J, leaving 12 bases between them. Here the CDR3 DNA reads TGTGCCAGCAGACACGGGGTATTCTACGAGCAGTACTTC. Protein sequence: CASRHGVFYEQYF.

V and J are TRBV27 and TRBJ2-1; perhaps TRBD1 as D (6 bases). V was cut by 7 bases and J by 1 base, with 17 bases left in between. The CDR3 is 16 amino acids. Germline values: CDR1 MNHEY, CDR2 SMNVEV (reference sequence). DNA for the CDR3: TGTGCCAGCACAAACTCGGGCAGGGGATCCTACAATGAGCAGTTCTTC. Its translation is CASTNSGRGSYNEQFF.